The rows below give T cell receptor beta chains drawn from one sample of a study of blood T cell repertoires in COVID-19. The repertoire was sequenced with immunoSEQ multiplex PCR; TCRdb's copy has only in-frame clones and lacks some. This table has about 180,000 clones, approximately 84% appearing once. Input material: PBMCs or T cells enriched from blood (not recorded which). The receptors were gathered from a woman aged 45-59 years who had recovered from COVID-19. The CDR3 runs from the conserved cysteine through the conserved F or W. The order of the fields is CDR3 length, clone size, J gene, V gene, D gene, CDR3 protein, CDR3 DNA. A D gene is named only where the DNA matches it firmly. The size entry is marked missing in some rows and otherwise reads once, few, many or a size class.

cdr3_length: 14; clone_size: -; j_call: TRBJ2-1; v_call: TRBV19; d_call: TRBD2; cdr3_aa: CASRGTSRIYEQFF; cdr3_nt: TGTGCCAGTAGGGGGACTAGCCGTATCTACGAGCAGTTCTTC
cdr3_length: 14; clone_size: -; j_call: TRBJ2-1; v_call: TRBV9; d_call: -; cdr3_aa: CASSVGGLNNEQFF; cdr3_nt: TGTGCCAGCAGCGTAGGAGGACTTAACAATGAGCAGTTCTTC
cdr3_length: 15; clone_size: once; j_call: TRBJ2-1; v_call: TRBV2; d_call: -; cdr3_aa: CASTPQGFSYNEQFF; cdr3_nt: TGTGCCAGCACCCCCCAGGGCTTCTCCTACAATGAGCAGTTCTTC
cdr3_length: 19; clone_size: -; j_call: TRBJ1-3; v_call: TRBV21-1; d_call: -; cdr3_aa: CASSTRDRRIGSSGNTIYF; cdr3_nt: TGTGCCAGCAGCACCCGGGACAGACGCATTGGGAGTTCTGGAAACACCATATATTTT
cdr3_length: 15; clone_size: -; j_call: TRBJ1-3; v_call: TRBV30; d_call: -; cdr3_aa: CAWGAGGDAGNTIYF; cdr3_nt: TGTGCCTGGGGGGCCGGGGGGGACGCTGGAAACACCATATATTTT
cdr3_length: 12; clone_size: -; j_call: TRBJ2-1; v_call: TRBV6-5; d_call: -; cdr3_aa: CASSSVYNEQFF; cdr3_nt: TGTGCCAGCAGTTCGGTCTACAATGAGCAGTTCTTC
cdr3_length: 14; clone_size: -; j_call: TRBJ1-4; v_call: TRBV5-1; d_call: -; cdr3_aa: CASSVNSEQGKLFF; cdr3_nt: TGCGCCAGCAGCGTGAACTCAGAACAGGGAAAACTGTTTTTT
cdr3_length: 14; clone_size: -; j_call: TRBJ2-7; v_call: TRBV28; d_call: TRBD1; cdr3_aa: CASSSRTGGREQYF; cdr3_nt: TGTGCCAGCAGTTCACGGACAGGGGGCAGGGAGCAGTACTTC
cdr3_length: 14; clone_size: -; j_call: TRBJ2-2; v_call: TRBV6-5; d_call: -; cdr3_aa: CASGGRDYTGELFF; cdr3_nt: TGTGCCAGCGGGGGACGGGACTACACCGGGGAGCTGTTTTTT
cdr3_length: 12; clone_size: -; j_call: TRBJ2-1; v_call: TRBV30; d_call: TRBD1; cdr3_aa: CAWRGDRDEQFF; cdr3_nt: TGTGCCTGGAGGGGGGACAGGGATGAGCAGTTCTTC
cdr3_length: 17; clone_size: -; j_call: TRBJ1-2; v_call: TRBV5-8; d_call: -; cdr3_aa: CASSFLGYPPGNYGYTF; cdr3_nt: TGTGCCAGCAGCTTTCTTGGTTACCCACCAGGTAACTATGGCTACACCTTC
cdr3_length: 14; clone_size: -; j_call: TRBJ2-1; v_call: TRBV19; d_call: TRBD2; cdr3_aa: CASSMAGGGNEQFF; cdr3_nt: TGTGCCAGTAGTATGGCGGGAGGGGGCAATGAGCAGTTCTTC
cdr3_length: 13; clone_size: -; j_call: TRBJ2-6; v_call: TRBV12-3/TRBV12-4; d_call: -; cdr3_aa: CASRRSGANVLTF; cdr3_nt: TGTGCCAGCAGGAGATCTGGGGCCAACGTCCTGACTTTC
cdr3_length: 12; clone_size: -; j_call: TRBJ1-2; v_call: TRBV5-1; d_call: -; cdr3_aa: CASSRAGDGYTF; cdr3_nt: TGCGCCAGCTCCCGGGCAGGGGATGGCTACACCTTC
cdr3_length: 13; clone_size: many; j_call: TRBJ2-3; v_call: TRBV29-1; d_call: TRBD1; cdr3_aa: CSGDQGGTDTQYF; cdr3_nt: TGCAGCGGGGACCAGGGGGGCACAGATACGCAGTATTTT
cdr3_length: 15; clone_size: -; j_call: TRBJ1-5; v_call: TRBV6-5; d_call: TRBD1; cdr3_aa: CASSPTGGIYQPQHF; cdr3_nt: TGTGCCAGCAGCCCAACAGGGGGCATTTATCAGCCCCAGCATTTT
cdr3_length: 18; clone_size: -; j_call: TRBJ2-1; v_call: TRBV7-6; d_call: TRBD2; cdr3_aa: CASSSAFAGGKGSNEQFF; cdr3_nt: TGTGCCAGCAGCTCGGCCTTTGCGGGAGGGAAGGGTAGTAATGAGCAGTTCTTC
cdr3_length: 14; clone_size: -; j_call: TRBJ1-1; v_call: TRBV14; d_call: -; cdr3_aa: CASSLAGMNTEAFF; cdr3_nt: TGTGCCAGCAGCCTTGCGGGGATGAACACTGAAGCTTTCTTT
cdr3_length: 12; clone_size: -; j_call: TRBJ1-2; v_call: TRBV5-1; d_call: TRBD1; cdr3_aa: CASRDRDYGYTF; cdr3_nt: TGCGCCAGCAGGGACAGGGACTATGGCTACACCTTC
cdr3_length: 15; clone_size: -; j_call: TRBJ2-5; v_call: TRBV27; d_call: TRBD2; cdr3_aa: CASSLAGGPGETQYF; cdr3_nt: TGTGCCAGCAGTTTAGCGGGAGGCCCGGGAGAGACCCAGTACTTC
cdr3_length: 13; clone_size: once; j_call: TRBJ1-3; v_call: TRBV30; d_call: TRBD1; cdr3_aa: CAWSVGGGNTIYF; cdr3_nt: TGTGCCTGGAGTGTAGGGGGCGGAAACACCATATATTTT
cdr3_length: 13; clone_size: -; j_call: TRBJ1-1; v_call: TRBV7-6; d_call: -; cdr3_aa: CASSRDTNTEAFF; cdr3_nt: TGTGCCAGCAGCCGGGATACGAACACTGAAGCTTTCTTT
cdr3_length: 13; clone_size: -; j_call: TRBJ2-3; v_call: TRBV29-1; d_call: -; cdr3_aa: CSERGGSTDTQYF; cdr3_nt: TGCAGCGAAAGGGGGGGATCCACAGATACGCAGTATTTT
cdr3_length: 13; clone_size: -; j_call: TRBJ1-5; v_call: TRBV28; d_call: TRBD1; cdr3_aa: CASRDRADQPQHF; cdr3_nt: TGTGCCAGCCGGGACAGGGCCGATCAGCCCCAGCATTTT
cdr3_length: 15; clone_size: -; j_call: TRBJ2-5; v_call: TRBV5-1; d_call: TRBD1; cdr3_aa: CASRRTTGPQETQYF; cdr3_nt: TGCGCCAGCAGACGGACGACAGGGCCCCAAGAGACCCAGTACTTC
cdr3_length: 14; clone_size: -; j_call: TRBJ1-1; v_call: TRBV25-1; d_call: -; cdr3_aa: CASSEWGSKYEAFF; cdr3_nt: TGTGCCAGCAGTGAATGGGGCAGTAAGTATGAAGCTTTCTTT
cdr3_length: 13; clone_size: -; j_call: TRBJ2-5; v_call: TRBV11-3; d_call: -; cdr3_aa: CASSLGRGETQYF; cdr3_nt: TGTGCCAGCAGCTTAGGACGAGGGGAGACCCAGTACTTC
cdr3_length: 16; clone_size: -; j_call: TRBJ1-3; v_call: TRBV5-6; d_call: -; cdr3_aa: CASSFLQGFSGNTIYF; cdr3_nt: TGTGCCAGCAGCTTCCTTCAGGGGTTCTCTGGAAACACCATATATTTT
cdr3_length: 13; clone_size: -; j_call: TRBJ2-5; v_call: TRBV21-1; d_call: -; cdr3_aa: CASSKVRQETQYF; cdr3_nt: TGTGCCAGCAGCAAAGTTAGACAAGAGACCCAGTACTTC
cdr3_length: 15; clone_size: -; j_call: TRBJ2-1; v_call: TRBV24-1; d_call: TRBD2; cdr3_aa: CATSDLSSGRNEQFF; cdr3_nt: TGTGCCACCAGTGATTTGTCTAGCGGGAGGAATGAGCAGTTCTTC
cdr3_length: 15; clone_size: -; j_call: TRBJ2-3; v_call: TRBV14; d_call: -; cdr3_aa: CASSRTAASTDTQYF; cdr3_nt: TGTGCCAGCAGCCGGACAGCCGCTAGCACAGATACGCAGTATTTT
cdr3_length: 14; clone_size: few; j_call: TRBJ2-5; v_call: TRBV6-5; d_call: -; cdr3_aa: CASSYSKGLETQYF; cdr3_nt: TGTGCCAGCAGTTACTCGAAGGGGTTAGAGACCCAGTACTTC
cdr3_length: 15; clone_size: -; j_call: TRBJ2-2; v_call: TRBV30; d_call: -; cdr3_aa: CAWTPNLLNTGELFF; cdr3_nt: TGTGCCTGGACCCCAAACTTGCTGAACACCGGGGAGCTGTTTTTT
cdr3_length: 13; clone_size: -; j_call: TRBJ1-1; v_call: TRBV19; d_call: -; cdr3_aa: CASSIMIRVEAFF; cdr3_nt: TGTGCCAGTAGTATTATGATCCGGGTTGAAGCTTTCTTT
cdr3_length: 18; clone_size: few; j_call: TRBJ1-4; v_call: TRBV9; d_call: TRBD1; cdr3_aa: CASSVGDRGRGLEEKLFF; cdr3_nt: TGTGCCAGCAGCGTCGGGGACAGGGGGCGTGGATTGGAGGAAAAACTGTTTTTT
cdr3_length: 15; clone_size: -; j_call: TRBJ1-4; v_call: TRBV7-9; d_call: TRBD1; cdr3_aa: CASSGTGGRNEKLFF; cdr3_nt: TGTGCCAGCAGCGGTACAGGGGGCCGGAATGAAAAACTGTTTTTT
cdr3_length: 13; clone_size: -; j_call: TRBJ2-5; v_call: TRBV5-1; d_call: -; cdr3_aa: CASSLEWSGTQYF; cdr3_nt: TGCGCCAGCAGCTTGGAGTGGTCCGGGACACAGTACTTC
cdr3_length: 14; clone_size: -; j_call: TRBJ2-1; v_call: TRBV7-9; d_call: -; cdr3_aa: CASSLATSTDEQFF; cdr3_nt: TGTGCCAGCAGCTTAGCGACTAGTACGGATGAGCAGTTCTTC
cdr3_length: 16; clone_size: -; j_call: TRBJ1-3; v_call: TRBV28; d_call: -; cdr3_aa: CASSLDQGSSGNTIYF; cdr3_nt: TGTGCCAGCAGTTTAGACCAGGGGTCCTCTGGAAACACCATATATTTT
cdr3_length: 17; clone_size: -; j_call: TRBJ1-3; v_call: TRBV23-1; d_call: -; cdr3_aa: CASSQQVYSHSGNTIYF; cdr3_nt: TGCGCCAGCAGTCAACAGGTTTACTCCCACTCTGGAAACACCATATATTTT
cdr3_length: 15; clone_size: -; j_call: TRBJ1-2; v_call: TRBV19; d_call: -; cdr3_aa: CASRKTGPPNYGYTF; cdr3_nt: TGTGCCAGTAGAAAAACAGGGCCACCTAACTATGGCTACACCTTC
cdr3_length: 16; clone_size: -; j_call: TRBJ1-1; v_call: TRBV6-5; d_call: TRBD1; cdr3_aa: CASSYSLATGGVGAFF; cdr3_nt: TGTGCCAGCAGTTACTCCCTAGCCACAGGGGGAGTTGGAGCTTTCTTT
cdr3_length: 14; clone_size: -; j_call: TRBJ1-6; v_call: TRBV5-1; d_call: -; cdr3_aa: CASSPYSRDSPLHF; cdr3_nt: TGCGCCAGCAGCCCATACAGCAGGGATTCACCCCTCCACTTT
cdr3_length: 13; clone_size: -; j_call: TRBJ1-2; v_call: TRBV7-2; d_call: TRBD1; cdr3_aa: CASSDRGRGGYTF; cdr3_nt: TGTGCCAGCAGCGACAGGGGGCGCGGTGGCTACACCTTC
cdr3_length: 15; clone_size: -; j_call: TRBJ1-6; v_call: TRBV28; d_call: -; cdr3_aa: CASSLSEAYNSPLHF; cdr3_nt: TGTGCCAGCAGTTTGTCAGAGGCCTATAATTCACCCCTCCACTTT
cdr3_length: 17; clone_size: -; j_call: TRBJ1-2; v_call: TRBV4-1; d_call: -; cdr3_aa: CASSQRDTTTGGYGYTF; cdr3_nt: TGCGCCAGCAGCCAGAGAGACACAACCACGGGGGGTTATGGCTACACCTTC
cdr3_length: 16; clone_size: -; j_call: TRBJ2-4; v_call: TRBV18; d_call: TRBD2; cdr3_aa: CASSANLAGAKNIQYF; cdr3_nt: TGTGCCAGCTCAGCTAACTTAGCGGGAGCCAAAAACATTCAGTACTTC
cdr3_length: 13; clone_size: -; j_call: TRBJ1-4; v_call: TRBV29-1; d_call: -; cdr3_aa: CSVRWAAYEKLFF; cdr3_nt: TGCAGCGTCCGGTGGGCCGCGTATGAAAAACTGTTTTTT
cdr3_length: 13; clone_size: -; j_call: TRBJ2-3; v_call: TRBV11-1; d_call: TRBD2; cdr3_aa: CASSGRLVDTQYF; cdr3_nt: TGTGCCAGTAGCGGGAGGTTGGTGGATACGCAGTATTTT
cdr3_length: 13; clone_size: -; j_call: TRBJ1-2; v_call: TRBV5-5; d_call: TRBD1; cdr3_aa: CASSEGQGYGYTF; cdr3_nt: TGTGCCAGCAGCGAGGGACAGGGCTATGGCTACACCTTC
cdr3_length: 15; clone_size: -; j_call: TRBJ2-5; v_call: TRBV7-9; d_call: -; cdr3_aa: CASSLVGQVQETQYF; cdr3_nt: TGTGCCAGCAGCTTAGTTGGACAAGTCCAAGAGACCCAGTACTTC
cdr3_length: 13; clone_size: -; j_call: TRBJ2-5; v_call: TRBV18; d_call: -; cdr3_aa: CASSSGLQETQYF; cdr3_nt: TGTGCCAGCTCATCGGGACTTCAAGAGACCCAGTACTTC
cdr3_length: 15; clone_size: few; j_call: TRBJ2-2; v_call: TRBV7-2; d_call: TRBD2; cdr3_aa: CASSLATSGYGELFF; cdr3_nt: TGTGCCAGCAGCTTAGCGACTAGCGGGTACGGGGAGCTGTTTTTT
cdr3_length: 14; clone_size: -; j_call: TRBJ1-1; v_call: TRBV10-1; d_call: -; cdr3_aa: CASSDPDRLGEAFF; cdr3_nt: TGCGCCAGCAGTGACCCGGACAGATTAGGGGAAGCTTTCTTT
cdr3_length: 11; clone_size: -; j_call: TRBJ1-1; v_call: TRBV3-1/TRBV3-2; d_call: -; cdr3_aa: CASSQEAAAFF; cdr3_nt: TGTGCCAGCAGCCAAGAGGCGGCGGCTTTCTTT
cdr3_length: 15; clone_size: -; j_call: TRBJ1-1; v_call: TRBV4-2; d_call: TRBD1; cdr3_aa: CASSQPGQGTYEAFF; cdr3_nt: TGTGCCAGCAGCCAACCGGGACAGGGAACTTACGAAGCTTTCTTT
cdr3_length: 16; clone_size: -; j_call: TRBJ2-3; v_call: TRBV28; d_call: -; cdr3_aa: CASSLFLGQGTDTQYF; cdr3_nt: TGTGCCAGCAGTTTATTTTTAGGTCAGGGCACAGATACGCAGTATTTT
cdr3_length: 13; clone_size: -; j_call: TRBJ1-6; v_call: TRBV19; d_call: -; cdr3_aa: CASDHQGNSPLHF; cdr3_nt: TGTGCCAGTGACCACCAGGGGAATTCACCCCTCCACTTT